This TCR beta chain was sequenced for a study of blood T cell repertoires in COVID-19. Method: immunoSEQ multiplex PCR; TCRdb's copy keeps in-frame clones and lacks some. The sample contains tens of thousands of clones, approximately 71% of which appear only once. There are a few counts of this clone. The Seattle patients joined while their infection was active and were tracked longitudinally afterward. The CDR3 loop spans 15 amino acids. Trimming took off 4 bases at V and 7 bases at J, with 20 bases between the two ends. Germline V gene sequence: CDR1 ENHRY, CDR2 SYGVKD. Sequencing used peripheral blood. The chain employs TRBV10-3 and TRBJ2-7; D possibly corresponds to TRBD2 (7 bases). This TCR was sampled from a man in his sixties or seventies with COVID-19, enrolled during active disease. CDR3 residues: CAISGGGRMVGEQYF. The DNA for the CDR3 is TGTGCCATCAGTGGGGGGGGCAGGATGGTAGGGGAGCAGTACTTC.